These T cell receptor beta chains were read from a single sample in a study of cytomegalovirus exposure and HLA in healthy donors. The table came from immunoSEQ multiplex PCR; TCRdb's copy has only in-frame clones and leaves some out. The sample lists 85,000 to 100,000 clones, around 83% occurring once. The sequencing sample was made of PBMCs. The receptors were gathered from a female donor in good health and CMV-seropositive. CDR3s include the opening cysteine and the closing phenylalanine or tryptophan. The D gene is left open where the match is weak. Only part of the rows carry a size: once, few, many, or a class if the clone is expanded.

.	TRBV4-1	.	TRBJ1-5	TGCGCCAGCAGCCAGGTTACAGGGATCGGTCAGCCCCAGCATTTT	CASSQVTGIGQPQHF
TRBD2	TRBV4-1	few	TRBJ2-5	TGCGCCAGCAGCCAAGGGCTAACTAGCGGGAGCGGGGGCCAAGAGACCCAGTACTTC	CASSQGLTSGSGGQETQYF
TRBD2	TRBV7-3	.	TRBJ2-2	TGTGCCAGCAGCCCTTATTCGGCTAGCGGGATACGGGCCGGGGAGCTGTTTTTT	CASSPYSASGIRAGELFF
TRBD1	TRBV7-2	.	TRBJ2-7	TGTGCCAGCAGTTCGGGGGACAGGGGGCACTACGAGCAGTACTTC	CASSSGDRGHYEQYF
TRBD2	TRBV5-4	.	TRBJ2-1	TGTGCCAGCAGCTTAGAGGCTAGCGGGGGGAGCTCCTACAATGAGCAGTTCTTC	CASSLEASGGSSYNEQFF
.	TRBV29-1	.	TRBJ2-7	TGCAGCGTGTTACGGGATGGATCCTACGAGCAGTACTTC	CSVLRDGSYEQYF
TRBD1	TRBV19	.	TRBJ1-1	TGTGCCAGTAGTCCAACAACAGGGGTGCGGACTGAAGCTTTCTTT	CASSPTTGVRTEAFF
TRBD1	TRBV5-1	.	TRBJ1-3	TGCGCCAGCAGCTTGGTATCAGGGGGCGGAAACACCATATATTTT	CASSLVSGGGNTIYF
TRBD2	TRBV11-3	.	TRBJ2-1	TGTGCCAGCAGCCCTGGACTAGGGGCCGATGAGCAGTTCTTC	CASSPGLGADEQFF
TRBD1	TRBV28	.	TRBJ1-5	TGTGCCAGCAGTACCGACAGGGTTAGCAATCAGCCCCAGCATTTT	CASSTDRVSNQPQHF
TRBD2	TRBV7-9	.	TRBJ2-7	TGTGCCAGCAGCTCGGGGGGGTCCTACGAGCAGTACTTC	CASSSGGSYEQYF
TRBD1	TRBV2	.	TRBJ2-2	TGTGCCAGCAGAGCGTCAGGGGGCACGAACACCGGGGAGCTGTTTTTT	CASRASGGTNTGELFF
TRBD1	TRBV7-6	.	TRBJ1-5	TGTGCCAGCAGCGCCGGGACAGGGGGTCCCAATCAGCCCCAGCATTTT	CASSAGTGGPNQPQHF
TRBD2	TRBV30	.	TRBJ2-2	TGTGCCTGGAGCTCCCTAGCGGGAGGGCCCGGGGAGCTGTTTTTT	CAWSSLAGGPGELFF
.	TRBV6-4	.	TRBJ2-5	TGTGCCAGAGAGGCACCTCAGGGTAGGGAGACCCAGTACTTC	CAREAPQGRETQYF
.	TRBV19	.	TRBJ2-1	TGTGCCAGTATGTACAGGCATTTACTAAGCTCCTACAATGAGCAGTTCTTC	CASMYRHLLSSYNEQFF
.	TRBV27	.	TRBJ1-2	TGTGCCAGCTCTAATACAGGGACCATCTATGGCTACACCTTC	CASSNTGTIYGYTF
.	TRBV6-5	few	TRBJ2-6	TGTGCCAGCAGTCGGGAGCCCTCTGGGGCCAACGTCCTGACTTTC	CASSREPSGANVLTF
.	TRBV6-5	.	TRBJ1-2	TGTGCCAGCAGCTTGACAGGATTTCACTATGGCTGCACCTTC	CASSLTGFHYGCTF
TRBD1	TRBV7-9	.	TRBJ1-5	TGTGCCAGCAGCTTAGCAGGACAGGGGGCTTCCCAGCCCCAGCATTTT	CASSLAGQGASQPQHF
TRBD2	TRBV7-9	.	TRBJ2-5	TGTGCCAGCAGCTTAGGGGGATCGGGAGGACAAGAGACCCAGTACTTC	CASSLGGSGGQETQYF
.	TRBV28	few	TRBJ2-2	TGTGCCAGCAGCAGTTTTTGGACAGATCAGAACACCGGGGAGCTGTTTTTT	CASSSFWTDQNTGELFF
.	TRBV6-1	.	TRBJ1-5	TGTGCCAGCAGTGCAAACGGACAGAATCAGCCCCAGCATTTT	CASSANGQNQPQHF
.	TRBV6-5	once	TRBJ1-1	TGTGCCAGCAGTTACTCGAAAGGGGGTAGGAACACTGAAGCTTTCTTT	CASSYSKGGRNTEAFF
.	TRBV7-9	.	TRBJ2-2	TGTGCCAGCAGCTTACAGGGATATATCGGGGAGCTGTTTTTT	CASSLQGYIGELFF
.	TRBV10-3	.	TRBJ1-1	TGTGCCATCAGTGAGTCGAATTTGGGCAGGGGGAACACTGAAGCTTTCTTT	CAISESNLGRGNTEAFF
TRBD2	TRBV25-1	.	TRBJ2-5	TGTGCCAGCAGTGAATACGGGGGGGAGACCCAGTACTTC	CASSEYGGETQYF
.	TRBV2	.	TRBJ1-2	TGTGCCAGCAGTGATTTGAGGTCAGCGTCTCGGGGGAGCGGCTACACCTTC	CASSDLRSASRGSGYTF
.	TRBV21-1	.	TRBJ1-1	TGTGCCAGCAGCAGAGACAGGGACAGGGTTAAGGGTGAGAACACTGAAGCTTTCTTT	CASSRDRDRVKGENTEAFF
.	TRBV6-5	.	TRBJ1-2	TGTGCCAGTAGCGGGGGCGTGGATGGCTACACCTTC	CASSGGVDGYTF
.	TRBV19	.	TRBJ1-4	TGTGCCAGTCTCGTTGGGGCTGGCGCAACTAATGAAAAACTGTTTTTT	CASLVGAGATNEKLFF
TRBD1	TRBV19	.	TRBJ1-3	TGTGCCAGTAGTTCGCGGACAGGGATGACTGGAAACACCATATATTTT	CASSSRTGMTGNTIYF
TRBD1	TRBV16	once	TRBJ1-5	TGTGCCAGCAGCCAATCCGGGACAGGGGAGCCGCCCCAGCATTTT	CASSQSGTGEPPQHF
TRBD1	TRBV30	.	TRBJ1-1	TGTGCCTGGGGGACAGAGAACATGAACACTGAAGCTTTCTTT	CAWGTENMNTEAFF
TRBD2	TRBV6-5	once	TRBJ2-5	TGTGCCACACAATGGGGGGGGGAGACCCAGTACTTC	CATQWGGETQYF
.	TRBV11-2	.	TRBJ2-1	TGTGCCAGCAGCTTAGGGCAGGGTCAGTTCTTC	CASSLGQGQFF
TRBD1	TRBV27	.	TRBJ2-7	TGTGCCAGCAGTCTCAGACAGGGACCCTCGACTGACGAGCAGTACTTC	CASSLRQGPSTDEQYF
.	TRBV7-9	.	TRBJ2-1	TGTGCCAGCAGCACCCGAGAGAGCTCCTACAATGAGCAGTTCTTC	CASSTRESSYNEQFF
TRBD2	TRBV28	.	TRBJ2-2	TGTGCCAGCGGCCGTCTTTGGACAGGATACACTAGCGGGAGTATATCCGGGGAGCTGTTTTTT	CASGRLWTGYTSGSISGELFF
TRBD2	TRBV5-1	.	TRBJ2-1	TGCGCCAGCAGCTTGGATCTAGCGGGAGGTCTCAATGAGCAGTTCTTC	CASSLDLAGGLNEQFF
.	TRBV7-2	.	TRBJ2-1	TGTGCCAGCAGCTATCTGAGAAATGAGCAGTTCTTC	CASSYLRNEQFF
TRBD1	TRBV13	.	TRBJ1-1	TGTGCCAGCACCCTGCGGGGACAGGGGGGTGGGGCTTTCTTT	CASTLRGQGGGAFF
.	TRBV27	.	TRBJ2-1	TGTGCCAGCAGTATTCGGGACTTGTCCAATGAGCAGTTCTTC	CASSIRDLSNEQFF
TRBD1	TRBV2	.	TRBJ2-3	TGTGCCAGCAGTGGGACAGGGGGTTGGGGCACAGATACGCAGTATTTT	CASSGTGGWGTDTQYF
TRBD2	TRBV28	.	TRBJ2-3	TGTGCCAGCAGTTTATTGGAACTAGCGGGAGGAGTAGATACGCAGTATTTT	CASSLLELAGGVDTQYF
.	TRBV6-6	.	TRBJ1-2	TGTGCCAGCAGTTACTCTCAGAACTATGGCTACACCTTC	CASSYSQNYGYTF
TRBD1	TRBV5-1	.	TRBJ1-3	TGCGCCAGCAGCTTGGCCGGGGACAGGGGTGGAAACACCATATATTTT	CASSLAGDRGGNTIYF
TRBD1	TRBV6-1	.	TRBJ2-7	TGTGCCAGCAGCCTAGACAGGGTGAGCTCCTACGAGCAGTACTTC	CASSLDRVSSYEQYF
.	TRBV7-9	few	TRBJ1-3	TGTGCCAGCAGCATCCCGGACTCACGCTCTGGAAACACCATATATTTT	CASSIPDSRSGNTIYF
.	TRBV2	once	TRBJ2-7	TGTGCCACGGCTATCCAGGGATTTTACTTC	CATAIQGFYF
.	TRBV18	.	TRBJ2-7	TGTGCCAGCTCACCACCTCTAGGCCTGGACGAGCAGTACTTC	CASSPPLGLDEQYF
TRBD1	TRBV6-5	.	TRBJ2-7	TGTGCCAGCAGTTCCACGACAGGGGTGAGGCCCTACGAGCAGTACTTC	CASSSTTGVRPYEQYF
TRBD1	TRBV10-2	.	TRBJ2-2	TGCGCCAGCAGTCCCACAGGGGGTCCACCAGGGGAGCTGTTTTTT	CASSPTGGPPGELFF
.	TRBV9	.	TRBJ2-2	TGTGCCAGCAGGAGCGACACCGGGGAGCTGTTTTTT	CASRSDTGELFF